The 10 T cell receptor beta chains reported below all come from one sample, sequenced in a study of blood T cells in healthy people across ages. A sample-barcoded 5' primer and a J-beta primer mix were used in a second PCR of roughly 7 to 12 cycles. TCRdb re-called the 5' RACE reads with MiXCR, one entry per CDR3 protein. The profile covers more than 600,000 distinct CDR3 sequences, with just under 25% appearing a single time and 9.4% taken by the ten largest. This sample also appeared in a second study, on T cells of mothers and their children.

What was sequenced was blood. The origin of the receptors is a boy between 10 and 17 years old in good health.

This clonotype came up a few times. The chain recombines TRBV6-2 or TRBV6-3 with TRBJ2-5; perhaps D is TRBD1 or TRBD2 (7 bases each). Germline assignment: CDR1 MNHEY and CDR2 SVGEGT. CDR3 length: 15 amino acids. V lost 7 bases, J lost 2 bases, and 17 bases lay in between. The CDR3 region has the DNA TGTGCCAGCAACCTGCAGGGGGGGATGCAAGAGACCCAGTACTTC. Translating it yields CASNLQGGMQETQYF.

In this sample, this clonotype turned up a few times. This chain uses TRBV5-1 with TRBJ2-7; possible D gene TRBD2, 6 bases. Per the germline V gene, CDR1 is SGHRS and CDR2 is YFSETQ. The ends were cut back, 2 bases at V and 6 bases at J, with 15 bases in the middle. CDR3 length: 14 amino acids. In DNA form, the CDR3 reads TGCGCCAGCAGCTTCCGGGGGTACGGGTCCGAGCAGTACTTC. Its translation: CASSFRGYGSEQYF. The full variable domain, completed using reference TRBV5-1 and TRBJ2-7, is KAGVTQTPRYLIKTRGQQVTLSCSPISGHRSVSWYQQTPGQGLQFLFEYFSETQRNKGNFPGRFSGRQFSNSRSEMNVSTLELGDSALYLCASSFRGYGSEQYFGPGTRLTVT.

V and J are TRBV28 and TRBJ2-7, with D maybe TRBD2 (5 bases). This CDR3 contains 12 residues. The germline V gene has CDR1 MDHEN and CDR2 SYDVKM. V shed 9 bases and J shed 2 bases, with 11 bases lying between them. This CDR3 reads CASNSGTYEQYF. The DNA of the CDR3 is TGTGCCAGTAATTCGGGGACCTACGAGCAGTACTTC.

This clonotype has only a few counts. The chain employs TRBV28 and TRBJ2-1; 12 positions match TRBD2. Unmatched junction bases numbered 13, after V lost 6 bases and J lost 7 bases. Germline V gene lookup returns CDR1 MDHEN and CDR2 SYDVKM. This CDR3 is 17 amino acids long. CDR3 sequence: CASSPQGGTSGFNEQFF. CDR3 DNA sequence: TGTGCCAGCAGCCCTCAGGGCGGGACTAGCGGGTTTAATGAGCAGTTCTTC.

The gene calls are TRBV29-1 and TRBJ1-4; D not certain. Germline V lookup: CDR1 SQVTM, CDR2 ANQGSEA. The CDR3 runs to 13 residues. V lost 0 bases and J 8 bases, leaving 10 bases between the germline ends. The CDR3 DNA reads as TGCAGCGTTGAAGATACGACCTGGGAAAAACTGTTTTTT. It is translated as CSVEDTTWEKLFF.

The chain links TRBV7-8 to TRBJ2-1; TRBD2 agrees at 7 bases. The V and J ends lost 1 base and 5 bases, in that order; junction bases with no gene match: 14. The V gene's germline CDR1 is SGHVS and CDR2 FQNEAQ. The CDR3 totals 18 residues. This chain's CDR3 is CASSLDPAGLNTNNEQFF. The CDR3 DNA reads as TGTGCCAGCAGCTTAGATCCAGCGGGGTTAAACACTAACAATGAGCAGTTCTTC.

The chain employs TRBV15 and TRBJ2-5; TRBD2 is a possible D gene (5 bases). The J call may not be correct, given that the DNA end is closer to TRBJ2-7. CDR1 is LNHNV and CDR2 is YYDKDF in the germline V gene (reference sequence). The CDR3 sequence is 13 residues long. The CDR3 is CATSRDEGDEQYF. CDR3 DNA: TGTGCCACCAGCAGAGATGAGGGAGACGAGCAGTACTTC.

This clonotype was seen only a few times. The chain carries TRBV11-2 and TRBJ2-5, with 8 nucleotides matching TRBD2. The better agreement between TRBJ2-1 and the DNA end casts doubt on the J call. Germline CDR1 SGHAT, CDR2 FQNNGV. The CDR3 consists of 14 residues. CDR3 protein: CASSVGSGIREQFF. For the CDR3, the DNA is TGTGCCAGCAGCGTGGGTAGCGGGATTAGAGAGCAGTTCTTC.

This chain joins TRBV11-2 and TRBJ2-1; TRBD2 aligns across 10 bases. This CDR3 region has 16 residues. V gave up 5 bases and J gave up 4 bases; unmatched junction bases: 8. Germline assignment: CDR1 SGHAT and CDR2 FQNNGV. The CDR3 is CASSLEPGLAYNEQFF. The CDR3 nucleotides are TGTGCCAGCAGCCTCGAACCGGGACTAGCGTACAATGAGCAGTTCTTC.

The sample holds a few counts of this clonotype. The V gene is TRBV10-3, the J gene TRBJ1-1; the D gene is possibly TRBD1 (6 bases). Trimming pared 6 bases from V and 5 bases from J, leaving 10 bases between. The V gene's germline CDR1 is ENHRY and CDR2 SYGVKD. The CDR3 sequence is 12 residues long. This CDR3 reads CAIREGETEAFF. The CDR3, as DNA: TGTGCCATCAGGGAGGGGGAAACTGAAGCTTTCTTT.